The next 32 T cell receptor beta chains were all read from a single sample in a study of Ad26.COV2.S vaccination and SARS-CoV-2 variants. TCRdb's copy holds only in-frame clones and misses some; the assay was immunoSEQ multiplex PCR. The table includes over 400,000 clones, roughly 88% detected once. Stated treatment: 15 to 20 received Ad26.COV2.S at low or high dose, single or two shots; roughly five received placebo; per-sample allocation not given. Material that was analyzed had been drawn on day 63 after the first vaccine or placebo injection. The specimen was peripheral blood, collected in a trial of Ad26.COV2.S vaccine versus placebo. These receptors were taken from a person aged 18-60 years who received the Ad26.COV2.S COVID-19 vaccine or a placebo.

The chain links TRBV29-1 to TRBJ2-1; TRBD2 aligns across 8 bases. This CDR3 is built from 14 residues. V shed 8 bases, J shed 3 bases, and the junction held 9 bases outside the gene matches. CDR1 is SQVTM, CDR2 ANQGSEA, per germline. CDR3 in amino acids: CSYSSGLVYNEQFF. CDR3 in DNA: TGCAGCTATAGCTCGGGACTAGTCTACAATGAGCAGTTCTTC.

This clone was seen only a few times. The chain couples TRBV6-5 to TRBJ1-1, with a tentative D call TRBD1 (5 bases). V lost 0 bases and J lost 3, with 11 bases in between. The CDR3 runs to 15 residues. Germline CDR1 MNHEY, CDR2 SVGAGI. The CDR3, as DNA: TGTGCCAGCAGTTACTCTCCGCTAGGGGACACTGAAGCTTTCTTT. Its protein is CASSYSPLGDTEAFF.

The rearrangement uses TRBV6-5 and TRBJ2-5, with TRBD1 matching over 8 bases. The CDR3 is 13 residues long. Germline V CDR1 and CDR2: MNHEY, SVGAGI. With 6 bases clipped from V and 5 bases from J, the junction kept 5 bases outside the gene matches. CDR3 protein: CASRAGGAETQYF. The CDR3 DNA follows: TGTGCCAGCAGGGCAGGGGGCGCGGAGACCCAGTACTTC.

The chain couples TRBV7-2 to TRBJ1-2; weak D call: TRBD1 (6 bases). Trimming pared 5 bases from V and 8 bases from J, leaving 18 bases between. Germline assignment: CDR1 SGHTA and CDR2 FQGNSA. This CDR3 contains 14 residues. The DNA for the CDR3 is TGTGCCAGCAGCCCTAGGGGGGGACGCGAAGGCTACACCTTC. It codes for CASSPRGGREGYTF. The full variable domain, rest sourced from reference TRBV7-2 and TRBJ1-2, is GAGVSQSPSNKVTEKGKDVELRCDPISGHTALYWYRQSLGQGLEFLIYFQGNSAPDKSGLPSDRFSAERTGGSVSTLTIQRTQQEDSAVYLCASSPRGGREGYTFGSGTRLTVV.

The rearrangement uses TRBV5-8 and TRBJ2-3, with D possibly being TRBD1 (6 bases). Trimming shortened V by 5 bases and J by 5 bases, and 12 bases separated the two germline ends. This CDR3 has 13 residues. The V gene's germline CDR1 is SGHTS and CDR2 YDEGEE. CDR3 DNA sequence: TGTGCCAGCAGACAATTACAGGGAGATACGCAGTATTTT. It codes for CASRQLQGDTQYF. Based on the CDR3 plus reference TRBV5-8 and TRBJ2-3, the full variable domain is EAGVTQSPTHLIKTRGQQATLRCSPISGHTSVYWYQQALGLGLQFLLWYDEGEERNRGNFPPRFSGRQFPNYSSELNVNALELEDSALYLCASRQLQGDTQYFGPGTRLTVL.

The chain links TRBV7-3 to TRBJ1-2, with a tentative D call TRBD1 (5 bases). V lost 5 bases and J 3 bases, leaving 10 bases between the germline ends. The CDR3 has 13 amino acids. Per the germline V gene, CDR1 is SGHTA and CDR2 is FQGTGA. CDR3 protein: CASSPRGDYGYTF. CDR3 nucleotides: TGTGCCAGCAGCCCTCGGGGGGACTATGGCTACACCTTC.

This chain joins TRBV2 and TRBJ2-5, with 11 positions matching TRBD2. V gave up 4 bases and J gave up 5 bases; unmatched junction bases: 9. The CDR3 loop spans 16 amino acids. Looked up from germline, CDR1 is SNHLY and CDR2 is FYNNEI. The CDR3 here is CASSALAGGAGETQYF. For the CDR3, the DNA is TGTGCCAGCAGTGCCCTAGCGGGGGGTGCGGGGGAGACCCAGTACTTC.

In its sample, this clone was seen a few times. The gene calls are TRBV19 and TRBJ2-7; D remains ambiguous. Germline V gene data show CDR1 as LNHDA and CDR2 as SQIVND (reference sequence). The CDR3 totals 14 residues. The V end lost 3 bases, the J end lost 0 bases, and 9 bases lay between the germline ends. The CDR3 loop reads CASSIGPSSYEQYF. The CDR3 DNA reads as TGTGCCAGTAGTATTGGTCCTTCCTCCTACGAGCAGTACTTC.

This clone was recorded only once. The chain recombines TRBV5-5 with TRBJ1-5; D is ambiguous. V dropped 0 bases and J dropped 0 bases, with 10 bases sitting between them. Germline V gene lookup returns CDR1 SGHKS and CDR2 YYEKEE (reference sequence). This CDR3 comprises 16 residues. The CDR3 coding sequence is TGTGCCAGCAGCTTGGCGCCACAGTATAGCAATCAGCCCCAGCATTTT. It is translated as CASSLAPQYSNQPQHF.

V gene TRBV5-1 combines with J gene TRBJ2-2; either TRBD1 or TRBD2 may fit D (7 bases each). The CDR3 sequence is 14 residues long. V dropped 3 bases and J dropped 8 bases, with 14 bases sitting between them. Germline V gene data show CDR1 as SGHRS and CDR2 as YFSETQ. Here the CDR3 DNA reads TGCGCCAGCAGCTCGACAGGGAGGGAGGGGGAGCTGTTTTTT. This codes for CASSSTGREGELFF.

The genes are TRBV12-3 or TRBV12-4 and TRBJ1-2; D is unresolved. The CDR3 covers 13 residues. V lost 1 base and J lost 8, with 11 bases in between. CDR3 region: CASSLEGTWGYTF. The CDR3 region has the DNA TGTGCCAGCAGTTTAGAGGGTACTTGGGGCTACACCTTC.

The chain employs TRBV12-3 or TRBV12-4 and TRBJ2-2, with unresolved D. CDR3 size: 13 residues. V was clipped by 7 bases and J by 2 bases, with 8 bases between them. CDR3 nucleotides: TGTGCCAGCACCACTACAAACACCGGGGAGCTGTTTTTT. Protein product: CASTTTNTGELFF.

The chain employs TRBV7-2 and TRBJ2-1, with 10 bases matching TRBD1. The length of the CDR3 is 15 residues. Per the germline V gene, CDR1 is SGHTA and CDR2 is FQGNSA. After removal of 2 bases from V and 8 bases from J, the junction contained 6 bases not matched to a gene. CDR3 loop: CASSLSATGGYEQFF. The CDR3 DNA follows: TGTGCCAGCAGCTTATCTGCGACAGGGGGCTATGAGCAGTTCTTC. The full variable domain, with the rest looked up from reference TRBV7-2 and TRBJ2-1, is GAGVSQSPSNKVTEKGKDVELRCDPISGHTALYWYRQSLGQGLEFLIYFQGNSAPDKSGLPSDRFSAERTGGSVSTLTIQRTQQEDSAVYLCASSLSATGGYEQFFGPGTRLTVL.

The chain is built from TRBV15 and TRBJ1-2, with D uncertain. There are 13 residues in the CDR3. Trimming shortened V by 5 bases and J by 8 bases, and 15 bases separated the two germline ends. The germline V gene has CDR1 LNHNV and CDR2 YYDKDF (reference sequence). The CDR3 region has the DNA TGTGCCACCAGCTCTCACCGTGGAGGCGGCTACACCTTC. Amino acids: CATSSHRGGGYTF.

Comment on this clone: Other DNA sequences in this sample translate to the same CDR3. The chain combines TRBV19 with TRBJ2-3, with no clear D. This CDR3 contains 12 residues. Germline-derived CDR1 and CDR2 are LNHDA and SQIVND (reference sequence). The V gene lost 4 bases and the J gene lost 4 bases, with 6 bases spanning the gap. CDR3 region: CASSTGADTQYF. CDR3 sequence (DNA): TGTGCCAGTAGTACAGGTGCAGATACGCAGTATTTT.

The chain links TRBV21-1 to TRBJ2-7; the table calls TRBD1, which could not be checked here. TRBV21-1 represents a pseudogene. The length of the CDR3 is 14 residues. CDR3 coding DNA: TGTGCCAGCAGAAGGGACAGGGAGGTCTACGAGCAGTACTTC. Translating it yields CASRRDREVYEQYF.

This clone was observed a handful of times. This sample also contains other DNA sequences that code for the same CDR3. DNA for the CDR3: TGTGCCAGCAGCCCGGGACAGGGAGAGACCCAGTACTTC. Amino acids: CASSPGQGETQYF. The rearrangement links TRBV5-4 to TRBJ2-5; TRBD1 matches 9 bases. Germline loops: CDR1 SGHNT, CDR2 YYREEE (reference sequence). V lost 4 bases and J lost 4; bases outside the gene matches: 2. The CDR3 totals 13 residues.

This rearrangement joins TRBV28 to TRBJ2-7, with 7 bases that match TRBD1. The germline V gene has CDR1 MDHEN and CDR2 SYDVKM. The CDR3 extends over 14 amino acids. CDR3 region: CASSSTLDRYLALV. CDR3 DNA: TGTGCCAGCAGTTCGACCTTGGACAGGTACTTAGCGCTGGTC.

The chain combines TRBV7-2 with TRBJ2-5; 15 nucleotides line up with TRBD2. CDR3 length equals 16 residues. Per the germline V gene, CDR1 is SGHTA and CDR2 is FQGNSA. The V and J ends lost 5 bases and 2 bases, in that order; junction bases with no gene match: 3. The CDR3 region is CASSRTSGRGQETQYF. CDR3 in DNA: TGTGCCAGCAGCCGGACTAGCGGGAGGGGTCAAGAGACCCAGTACTTC. The full variable domain, with the rest looked up from reference TRBV7-2 and TRBJ2-5, is GAGVSQSPSNKVTEKGKDVELRCDPISGHTALYWYRQSLGQGLEFLIYFQGNSAPDKSGLPSDRFSAERTGGSVSTLTIQRTQQEDSAVYLCASSRTSGRGQETQYFGPGTRLLVL.

This chain links TRBV29-1 with TRBJ1-1; TRBD1 aligns across 9 bases. Trimming cost V 5 bases and J 1 base; bases outside gene matches: 2. The CDR3 extends over 13 amino acids. Germline V lookup: CDR1 SQVTM, CDR2 ANQGSEA. CDR3 region: CSVRTGANTEAFF. The CDR3 nucleotides are TGCAGCGTTCGGACAGGGGCGAACACTGAAGCTTTCTTT. Based on the CDR3 plus reference TRBV29-1 and TRBJ1-1, the full variable domain is SAVISQKPSRDICQRGTSLTIQCQVDSQVTMMFWYRQQPGQSLTLIATANQGSEATYESGFVIDKFPISRPNLTFSTLTVSNMSPEDSSIYLCSVRTGANTEAFFGQGTRLTVV.

This clone was observed many times. The chain has TRBV10-3 and TRBJ2-1; D is possibly TRBD2 (6 bases). V lost 6 bases, J lost 8 bases, and 20 bases lay in between. This CDR3 comprises 15 residues. Germline loops: CDR1 ENHRY, CDR2 SYGVKD. The CDR3 nucleotides are TGTGCCATCAGATTGGGAGGAGGGTCATACGATGAGCAGTTCTTC. Its protein is CAIRLGGGSYDEQFF.

CDR3 amino acids: CASSEALGETQYF. The CDR3 DNA sequence: TGTGCCAGCAGTGAGGCCTTGGGTGAGACCCAGTACTTC. The chain is built from TRBV2 and TRBJ2-5; D gene uncertain. Deletions cut 3 bases from V and 5 bases from J, with 10 bases between. Per germline, CDR1 SNHLY and CDR2 FYNNEI. The CDR3 has 13 residues.

V gene TRBV28 combines with J gene TRBJ1-1; 10 bases fit TRBD1. Germline trimming cut 10 bases from V and 5 bases from J; bases unmatched to any gene: 7. The CDR3 length is 13 residues. CDR1 is MDHEN, CDR2 SYDVKM, per germline. Written as DNA, the CDR3 is TGTGCCACGAAGACAGGGGGCGAAACTGAAGCTTTCTTT. This gives the protein CATKTGGETEAFF.

The chain is built from TRBV4-1 and TRBJ2-2, with a tentative D call TRBD2 (6 bases). CDR1 and CDR2 from the germline V gene are MGHRA and YSYEKL. V gave up 0 bases and J gave up 7 bases, with 15 bases separating them. This CDR3 contains 16 residues. This chain's CDR3 is CASSQEEGRRGGELFF. The DNA of the CDR3 is TGCGCCAGCAGCCAAGAGGAGGGACGAAGAGGCGGGGAGCTGTTTTTT.

The chain uses TRBV28 and TRBJ1-4, with D tentatively TRBD1 (6 bases). Germline values: CDR1 MDHEN, CDR2 SYDVKM. The germline V and J ends were trimmed by 4 bases and 6 bases, with 15 bases remaining between them. The CDR3 has 15 amino acids. The CDR3 protein is CASSYSDSTHEKLFF. CDR3 sequence (DNA): TGTGCCAGCAGTTACTCGGACAGTACCCATGAAAAACTGTTTTTT.

The chain has TRBV21-1 and TRBJ2-3; the table names TRBD1, a call not compared with the DNA. TRBV21-1 is a known pseudogene. The CDR3 covers 18 residues. The CDR3, as DNA: TGTGCCAGCAGCAAAGCGCAAGGGGACAGGGGGTCGACAGATACGCAGTATTTT. It yields the protein CASSKAQGDRGSTDTQYF.

The chain links TRBV5-1 to TRBJ2-3; TRBD2 matches 13 bases. The CDR3 totals 16 residues. The V and J ends lost 3 bases and 2 bases, in that order; junction bases with no gene match: 3. Germline V gene sequence: CDR1 SGHRS, CDR2 YFSETQ. The CDR3 loop is CASSSGLAGVTDTQYF. CDR3 bases: TGCGCCAGCAGCTCTGGACTAGCGGGAGTCACAGATACGCAGTATTTT.

The chain carries TRBV23-1 and TRBJ1-1; D perhaps matches TRBD1 (5 bases). TRBV23-1 is an open reading frame, and its role is uncertain. V was shortened by 9 bases and J by 0 bases, with 11 bases between the two germline ends. The CDR3 covers 13 residues. This CDR3 is CARTQGLNTEAFF. CDR3 coding DNA: TGCGCCAGAACCCAGGGCCTGAACACTGAAGCTTTCTTT.

The chain is built from TRBV30 and TRBJ2-7, with D perhaps TRBD2 (5 bases). The germline V gene encodes CDR1 GTSNPN and CDR2 SVGIG (reference sequence). The CDR3 spans 13 residues. The V end was cut by 5 bases, the J end by 0 bases, with 11 bases between. The chain's CDR3 is CAWWEPPSYEQYF. In nucleotides, the CDR3 is TGTGCCTGGTGGGAGCCACCCTCCTACGAGCAGTACTTC.

In its sample, this clone was seen once. This chain uses TRBV19 with TRBJ1-4; no reliable D call. This CDR3 is 15 amino acids long. The V gene's germline CDR1 is LNHDA and CDR2 SQIVND (reference sequence). Between the trimmed V and J ends, which lost 5 bases and 0 bases, there was a span of 10 bases. The CDR3 is CASSLDGATNEKLFF. CDR3 DNA sequence: TGTGCCAGTAGTCTGGACGGTGCAACTAATGAAAAACTGTTTTTT.

The J gene is TRBJ2-1, the V gene TRBV12-3 or TRBV12-4, with 8 positions matching TRBD2. The CDR3 covers 12 residues. J lost 8 bases, V lost 11 bases, and 8 bases had no gene match. The CDR3 sequence: CAGRRGGDEQFF. The CDR3 DNA is TGTGCCGGACGTCGGGGGGGAGATGAGCAGTTCTTC.

The chain is built from TRBV11-2 and TRBJ2-5; TRBD1 is a possible D gene (6 bases). V shed 5 bases and J shed 1 base, with 11 bases lying between them. CDR3 length: 14 residues. Germline V gene sequence: CDR1 SGHAT, CDR2 FQNNGV. The CDR3 coding sequence is TGTGCCAGCAGCCCTGGGACACTCCAAGAGACCCAGTACTTC. Its translation is CASSPGTLQETQYF.